One sample yielded the 21 T cell receptor beta chains listed below, sequenced in a study of PD-1 blockade in classical Hodgkin lymphoma. The sample's time point: newly diagnosed, previously untreated cHL patient sample. Here immunoSEQ multiplex PCR was the method, and the copy in TCRdb shows in-frame clones only, minus some. Of about 47,000 clones listed, under 95% were seen once; the top ten hold approximately 4.9%. The specimen sequenced was peripheral blood mononuclear cells (PBMCs). The receptors originated from a human donor with classical Hodgkin lymphoma.

The V gene is TRBV6-5, the J gene TRBJ1-1, with a weak D call TRBD1 (5 bases). Trimming left V 7 bases short and J 0 bases short, with 12 bases between. CDR1 is MNHEY, CDR2 SVGAGI, per germline. The CDR3 has 14 amino acids. In nucleotides, the CDR3 is TGTGCCAGCATCGGGAGGGGCCTGAACACTGAAGCTTTCTTT. As protein: CASIGRGLNTEAFF.

This clone was observed a single time. This chain's CDR3 is CASSRNSGNADTQYF. Written as DNA, the CDR3 is TGTGCCAGCAGCCGTAATAGCGGGAACGCAGATACGCAGTATTTT. The chain links TRBV7-3 to TRBJ2-3, with 8 bases lining up with TRBD2. The CDR3 sequence is 15 residues long. The junction had 8 bases not matched to a gene; V was cut back by 5 bases and J by 4 bases. Germline CDR1 and CDR2: SGHTA and FQGTGA.

This chain uses TRBV28 with TRBJ2-2, with 7 positions matching TRBD2. This CDR3 has 13 amino acids. V gave up 8 bases and J gave up 4 bases; unmatched junction bases: 4. The germline gives CDR1 MDHEN, CDR2 SYDVKM. CDR3 residues: CASGRAVTGELFF. CDR3 coding DNA: TGTGCCAGCGGGAGGGCCGTCACCGGGGAGCTGTTTTTT.

The V call is TRBV14, the J call TRBJ1-2; 11 nucleotides match TRBD1. This CDR3 has 16 amino acids. Germline loops: CDR1 SGHDN, CDR2 FVKESK. The J segment lost 8 bases and the V segment lost 5 bases, leaving 13 bases of the junction unmatched. This CDR3 reads CASSDNPGQGARGYTF. The CDR3 region has the DNA TGTGCCAGCAGCGATAACCCCGGACAGGGGGCGAGGGGCTACACCTTC.

V is TRBV21-1 and J is TRBJ2-3; the table calls TRBD2, which could not be checked here. TRBV21-1 has pseudogene status. The CDR3 length is 19 residues. The CDR3 DNA sequence: TGTGCCAGCAGCATTTGGGTGCTAGCGGGATGGGGGCCCACAGATACGCAGTATTTT. It yields the protein CASSIWVLAGWGPTDTQYF.

The rearrangement uses TRBV5-4 and TRBJ2-1, with D possibly being TRBD1 or TRBD2 (6 bases each). Germline-derived CDR1 and CDR2 are SGHNT and YYREEE (reference sequence). The CDR3 loop spans 17 amino acids. V was shortened by 0 bases and J by 5 bases, with 18 bases between the two germline ends. The CDR3 sequence: CASSLGLGGQLDNEQFF. DNA for the CDR3: TGTGCCAGCAGCTTGGGCCTCGGGGGCCAGCTCGACAATGAGCAGTTCTTC.

The chain has TRBV2 and TRBJ2-5; D is perhaps TRBD1 (6 bases). Trimming removed 7 bases from V and 5 bases from J, with 17 bases in between. In germline, CDR1 is SNHLY, CDR2 FYNNEI. The CDR3 is 14 residues long. This CDR3 is CASTGLGAGETQYF. CDR3 DNA sequence: TGTGCCAGCACTGGTCTGGGGGCAGGGGAGACCCAGTACTTC.

This chain uses TRBV5-4 with TRBJ1-1; 10 nucleotides match TRBD1. The CDR3 loop spans 15 amino acids. CDR1 is SGHNT, CDR2 YYREEE, per germline (reference sequence). J was trimmed by 8 bases and V by 4 bases; bases with no gene match: 11. CDR3 sequence: CASSEDRGRNGEAFF. For the CDR3, the DNA is TGTGCCAGCAGCGAGGACAGGGGGAGGAATGGAGAAGCTTTCTTT.

The CDR3 coding sequence is TGCGCCAGCAGCTCCGGAGGGGGGGACACTGAAGCTTTCTTT. Translated, it gives CASSSGGGDTEAFF. The chain recombines TRBV5-1 with TRBJ1-1, with D maybe TRBD1 (6 bases). This CDR3 comprises 14 residues. Germline CDR1 and CDR2: SGHRS and YFSETQ. V was pared by 3 bases and J by 3 bases, with 12 bases between.

J is TRBJ2-7 and V is TRBV11-2, with 7 positions matching TRBD2. The junction had 2 bases not matched to a gene; V was cut back by 0 bases and J by 3 bases. CDR1 and CDR2 (germline): SGHAT, FQNNGV. CDR3 length: 14 residues. This chain's CDR3 is CASSLEPSGYEQYF. The CDR3 nucleotides read TGTGCCAGCAGCTTAGAGCCTAGCGGCTACGAGCAGTACTTC.

The chain carries TRBV30 and TRBJ1-1, with 7 bases aligning to TRBD1. The CDR3 spans 12 residues. Germline V CDR1 and CDR2: GTSNPN, SVGIG (reference sequence). V was clipped by 8 bases and J by 2 bases; unmatched bases: 5. The CDR3 region is CAGDRDNTEAFF. The DNA of the CDR3 is TGTGCCGGAGACAGGGATAACACTGAAGCTTTCTTT.

This chain uses TRBV29-1 with TRBJ1-1, with a tentative D call TRBD1 (6 bases). Germline CDR1 SQVTM, CDR2 ANQGSEA. V was trimmed by 3 bases and J by 1 base, leaving 12 bases between them. The CDR3 consists of 14 residues. CDR3 sequence reads: CSVERGARNTEAFF. The CDR3 bases are TGCAGCGTTGAGAGGGGGGCCAGGAACACTGAAGCTTTCTTT. Together with reference TRBV29-1 and TRBJ1-1, the CDR3 gives the full variable domain: SAVISQKPSRDICQRGTSLTIQCQVDSQVTMMFWYRQQPGQSLTLIATANQGSEATYESGFVIDKFPISRPNLTFSTLTVSNMSPEDSSIYLCSVERGARNTEAFFGQGTRLTVV.

The chain employs TRBV11-2 and TRBJ2-5; 7 nucleotides align to TRBD1. Per germline, CDR1 SGHAT and CDR2 FQNNGV. The CDR3 loop spans 13 amino acids. V dropped 5 bases and J dropped 1; count of bases not matched to a gene: 1. CDR3 DNA: TGTGCCAGCAGCCGACAGGGCCAAGAGACCCAGTACTTC. Amino acids: CASSRQGQETQYF.

The rearrangement joins TRBV30 to TRBJ2-1; weak D call: TRBD1 (7 bases). Germline V gene data show CDR1 as GTSNPN and CDR2 as SVGIG (reference sequence). The length of the CDR3 is 12 residues. Trimming stripped 4 bases from V and 8 bases from J, with 12 bases between. The CDR3 region is CAWTRGVYEQFF. CDR3 nucleotide sequence: TGTGCCTGGACCAGGGGGGTTTATGAGCAGTTCTTC.

The V gene is TRBV10-1, the J gene TRBJ2-2; 8 nucleotides agree with TRBD1. Trimming at V came to 6 bases and at J to 3 bases, leaving 6 bases not matched to a gene. CDR1 and CDR2 from the germline V gene are WNHNN and SYGVQD (reference sequence). This CDR3 spans 15 amino acids. Here the CDR3 DNA reads TGCGCCAGCAGACCAGGGGGCTTAGACACCGGGGAGCTGTTTTTT. Its protein is CASRPGGLDTGELFF.

V is TRBV9 and J is TRBJ1-6; the D gene is possibly TRBD1 (6 bases). CDR1 is SGDLS and CDR2 is YYNGEE in the germline V gene. Between the trimmed V and J ends, which lost 2 bases and 10 bases, there was a span of 16 bases. This CDR3 has 15 amino acids. CDR3 sequence: CASSVSGRGGSPLHF. The CDR3 nucleotides are TGTGCCAGCAGCGTCTCGGGCAGGGGAGGATCACCCCTCCACTTT.

V and J are TRBV5-1 and TRBJ2-3; TRBD2 is a possible D gene (5 bases). Deletions cut 0 bases from V and 0 bases from J, with 11 bases between. The CDR3 is 16 residues long. Germline values: CDR1 SGHRS, CDR2 YFSETQ. CDR3 residues: CASSLVASSSTDTQYF. CDR3 sequence (DNA): TGCGCCAGCAGCTTGGTGGCTAGCTCCAGCACAGATACGCAGTATTTT.

The chain combines TRBV18 with TRBJ1-4; D is unclear. This CDR3 region has 18 residues. Germline CDR1 reads KGHSH; CDR2 reads LQKENI. Trimming took off 2 bases at V and 3 bases at J, with 19 bases between the two ends. The CDR3 DNA is TGTGCCAGCTCACCAGTTTTCGTGGAGAGGGTTTCTAATGAAAAACTGTTTTTT. As protein: CASSPVFVERVSNEKLFF.

This clone appeared a few times. This sequence joins TRBV6-5 and TRBJ1-1; D call uncertain. The V end lost 7 bases, the J end lost 2 bases, and 14 bases lay between the germline ends. The CDR3 is made up of 14 amino acids. The germline V gene has CDR1 MNHEY and CDR2 SVGAGI. DNA for the CDR3: TGTGCCAGCACCAGACAAGTGGACAACACTGAAGCTTTCTTT. It encodes CASTRQVDNTEAFF.

The gene calls are TRBV27 and TRBJ2-1, with a weak D call TRBD2 (6 bases). This CDR3 is 12 amino acids long. Trimming removed 6 bases at V and 7 bases at J, with 10 bases between. Germline assignment: CDR1 MNHEY and CDR2 SMNVEV (reference sequence). CDR3 protein: CASRKDYNEQFF. CDR3 coding DNA: TGTGCCAGCAGAAAGGACTATAATGAGCAGTTCTTC.

V and J are TRBV19 and TRBJ1-2; D might be TRBD1 (5 bases). Trimming removed 5 bases at V and 4 bases at J, with 8 bases between. The CDR3 has 12 residues. Per germline, CDR1 LNHDA and CDR2 SQIVND (reference sequence). CDR3 bases: TGTGCCAGTAGTGACAGCATCTATGGCTACACCTTC. As protein: CASSDSIYGYTF.